This T cell receptor beta chain stems from a study of T-cell memory formation after mild COVID-19 (dated by TCRdb to the early 2020s). As for the study more broadly: TCR sequence clusters from the two donors were found to be largely donor specific. The cohort was made up of two young adult volunteers, one female and one male, who were previously healthy. Longitudinal TCRalpha and TCRbeta repertoire sequencing tracked T-cell clones expanding and contracting after mild COVID-19 in a couple of donors. What the work shows at the level of the full study, not this receptor alone: Balanced CD4/CD8 phenotypes were observed for clones contracting from day 15 to 85, whereas a bias towards CD4+ was observed for a second wave of clones expanding from day 15 to 37. SARS-CoV-2 specificity of the second-wave clones peaking on day 37 was not confirmed. Contracting CD4+ clones were found mainly in CM and EM memory subsets, while CD8+ clones were enriched in EMRA. Some responding clones were detected in pre-infection memory, suggesting pre-existing cross-reactive memory T cells joined the SARS-CoV-2 response. The study included only two mild cases, and larger cohorts that include severe cases with pre-infection samples were judged to be necessary.

The instrument was an Illumina NovaSeq 6000. Using 5'RACE with constant-segment primers, TCRalpha and TCRbeta cDNA libraries were constructed, with sample barcodes and unique molecular identifiers added in the process. Trizol reagent was used to extract RNA from every sample. Amplification of the libraries took two PCR steps, and the second step added a second sample barcode plus Illumina TruSeq adapters. Libraries were sequenced on an Illumina NovaSeq with 2 x 150 bp paired-end reads. Processing in the source paper ran as follows. Reads were demultiplexed and collapsed into UMI-guided consensus sequences with migec v1.2.7. Using mixcr v2.1.11, UMI consensuses were aligned to TRA and TRB V and J templates and then assembled into clonotypes. A clonotype was counted as expanded or contracted only when both edgeR and NoisET called the clonotype significant, with the noise models trained on biological replicates. For edgeR calls, a false discovery rate-adjusted p below 0.01 and a log2 fold-change threshold of 1 were applied. PCA with hierarchical clustering of max-normalized trajectories of the 1000 most abundant clonotypes was used as exploratory dynamics analysis. Separately sequenced CD4+ and CD8+ repertoires were used to assign a CD4 or CD8 phenotype to each responding clone. Using fastp trimming at Q25 and MiXCR clonotype assembly, TCRdb reanalyzed the public sequencing data and kept in-frame beta chains. Every CDR3 protein is listed once, alongside the most common genes and DNA of its rows. The authors' filters were not applied to this entry. In this sample the table shows a few hundred thousand distinct CDR3 sequences, around 24% of which occur a single time. The ten largest clones capture around 8.7% of the sample.

Measured from the cysteine to the phenylalanine, the CDR3 is 16 residues long. Just CDR3 DNA is preserved here, 48 bases in frame from base 1. The germline V gene sets CDR1 to KGHDR and CDR2 to SFDVKD. A distance of 16 bases separates the germline ends of V and J, which lose 3 bases and 2 bases respectively. In regard to this clonotype: Its antigen remains unidentified. Base qualities are not recorded, but no much larger clone differs from it by a single base.

PBMCs were isolated by Ficoll-Paque density gradient centrifugation. The sequenced sample was PBMCs or a T cell subset sorted from them (not recorded which). The sequence derives from an adult woman who had mild COVID-19 (a few samples of this study predate the infection). The sample titles of this study are shuffled in the database, so cell type and time point are left out; the donor was told from shared clones. The chain employs TRBV24-1 and TRBJ2-7; TRBD1 could be the D gene, as 5 bases match. The CDR3 region reads CATSDSREAIPYEQYF. The DNA reads TGTGCCACCAGTGATAGCAGGGAAGCCATCCCCTACGAGCAGTACTTC.